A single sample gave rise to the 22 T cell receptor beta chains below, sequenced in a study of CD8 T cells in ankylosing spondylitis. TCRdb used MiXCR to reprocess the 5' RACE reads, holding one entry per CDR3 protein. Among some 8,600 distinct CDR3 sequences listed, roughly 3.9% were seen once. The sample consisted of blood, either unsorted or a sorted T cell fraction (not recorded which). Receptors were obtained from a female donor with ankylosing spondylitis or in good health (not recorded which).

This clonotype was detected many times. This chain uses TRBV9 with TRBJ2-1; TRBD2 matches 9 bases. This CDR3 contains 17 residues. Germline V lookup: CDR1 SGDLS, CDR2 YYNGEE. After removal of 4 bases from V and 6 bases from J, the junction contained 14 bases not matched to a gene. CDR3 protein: CASSRPSSGVGFNEQFF. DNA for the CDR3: TGTGCCAGCAGCCGTCCTTCTAGCGGGGTTGGGTTCAATGAGCAGTTCTTC.

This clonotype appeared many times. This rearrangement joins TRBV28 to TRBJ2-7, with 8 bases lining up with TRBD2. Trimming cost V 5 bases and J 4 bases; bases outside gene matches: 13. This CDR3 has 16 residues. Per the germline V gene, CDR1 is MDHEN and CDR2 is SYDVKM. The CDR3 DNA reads TGTGCCAGCAGTCTCTACCAAGCGGGGGACCCTTACGAGCAGTACTTC. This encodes CASSLYQAGDPYEQYF.

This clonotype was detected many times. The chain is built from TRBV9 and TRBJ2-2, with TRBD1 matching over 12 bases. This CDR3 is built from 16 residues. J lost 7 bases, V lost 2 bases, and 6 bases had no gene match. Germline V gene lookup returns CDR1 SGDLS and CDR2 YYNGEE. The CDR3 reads CASSVSGTGGFGELFF. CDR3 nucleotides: TGTGCCAGCAGCGTCTCCGGGACAGGGGGCTTCGGGGAGCTGTTTTTT.

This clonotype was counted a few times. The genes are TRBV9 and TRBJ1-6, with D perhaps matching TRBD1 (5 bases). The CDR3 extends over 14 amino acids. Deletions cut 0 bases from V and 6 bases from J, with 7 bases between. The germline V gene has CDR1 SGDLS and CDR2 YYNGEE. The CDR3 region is CASSVEGTNSPLHF. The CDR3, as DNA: TGTGCCAGCAGCGTAGAAGGGACTAATTCACCCCTCCACTTT.

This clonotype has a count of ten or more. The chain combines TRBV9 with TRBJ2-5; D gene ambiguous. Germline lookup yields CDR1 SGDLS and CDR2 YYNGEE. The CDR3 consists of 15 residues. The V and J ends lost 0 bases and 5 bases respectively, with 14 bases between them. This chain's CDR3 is CASSVDPLGMETQYF. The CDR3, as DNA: TGTGCCAGCAGCGTAGACCCCCTAGGAATGGAGACCCAGTACTTC.

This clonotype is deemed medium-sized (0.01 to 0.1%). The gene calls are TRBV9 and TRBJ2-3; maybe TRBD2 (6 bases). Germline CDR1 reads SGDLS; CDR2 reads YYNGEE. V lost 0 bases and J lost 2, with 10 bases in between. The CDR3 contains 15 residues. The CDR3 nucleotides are TGTGCCAGCAGCGTAGCATGGGGGGACACAGATACGCAGTATTTT. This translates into CASSVAWGDTDTQYF.

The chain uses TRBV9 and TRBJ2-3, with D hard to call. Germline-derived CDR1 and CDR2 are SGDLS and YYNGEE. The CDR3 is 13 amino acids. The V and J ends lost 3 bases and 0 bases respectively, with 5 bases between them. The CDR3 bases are TGTGCCAGCAGCGAGTTCAGCACAGATACGCAGTATTTT. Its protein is CASSEFSTDTQYF.

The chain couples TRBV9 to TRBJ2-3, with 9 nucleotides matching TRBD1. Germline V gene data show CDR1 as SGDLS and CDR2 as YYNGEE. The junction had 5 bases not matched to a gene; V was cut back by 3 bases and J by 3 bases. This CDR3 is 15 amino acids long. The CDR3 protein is CASSAGQGLTDTQYF. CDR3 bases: TGTGCCAGCAGCGCGGGACAGGGCCTGACAGATACGCAGTATTTT.

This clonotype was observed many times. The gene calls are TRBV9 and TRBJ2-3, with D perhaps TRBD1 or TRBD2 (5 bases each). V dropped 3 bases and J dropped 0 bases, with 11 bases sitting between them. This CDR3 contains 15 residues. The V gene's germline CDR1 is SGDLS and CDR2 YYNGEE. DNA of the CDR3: TGTGCCAGCAGCGAGGGGAGCGGAAGCACAGATACGCAGTATTTT. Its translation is CASSEGSGSTDTQYF.

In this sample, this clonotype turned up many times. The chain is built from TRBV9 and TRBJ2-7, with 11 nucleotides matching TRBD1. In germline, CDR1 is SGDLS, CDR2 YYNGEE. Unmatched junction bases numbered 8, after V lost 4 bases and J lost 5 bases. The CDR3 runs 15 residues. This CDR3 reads CASSSGQGAVDEQYF. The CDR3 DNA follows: TGTGCCAGCAGCTCAGGACAGGGGGCTGTTGACGAGCAGTACTTC.

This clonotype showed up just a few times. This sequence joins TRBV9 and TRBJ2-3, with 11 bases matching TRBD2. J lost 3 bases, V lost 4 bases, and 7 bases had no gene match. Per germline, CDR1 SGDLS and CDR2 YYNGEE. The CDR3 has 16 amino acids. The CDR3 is CASSPRLAGLTDTQYF. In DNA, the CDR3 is TGTGCCAGCAGCCCCCGACTAGCGGGGCTAACAGATACGCAGTATTTT.

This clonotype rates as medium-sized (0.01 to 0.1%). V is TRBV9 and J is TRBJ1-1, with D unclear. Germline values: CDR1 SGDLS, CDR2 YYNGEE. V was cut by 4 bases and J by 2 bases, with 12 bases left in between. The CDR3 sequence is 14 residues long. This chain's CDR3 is CASSPGRFNTEAFF. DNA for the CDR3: TGTGCCAGCAGCCCGGGGAGGTTCAACACTGAAGCTTTCTTT. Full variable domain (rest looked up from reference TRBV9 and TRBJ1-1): DSGVTQTPKHLITATGQRVTLRCSPRSGDLSVYWYQQSLDQGLQFLIQYYNGEERAKGNILERFSAQQFPDLHSELNLSSLELGDSALYFCASSPGRFNTEAFFGQGTRLTVV.

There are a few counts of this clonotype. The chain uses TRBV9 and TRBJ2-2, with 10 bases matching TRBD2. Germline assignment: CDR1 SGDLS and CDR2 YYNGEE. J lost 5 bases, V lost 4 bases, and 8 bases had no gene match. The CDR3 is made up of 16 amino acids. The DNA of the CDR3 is TGTGCCAGCAGCCCAGAACTAGCGGGGTTTACCGGGGAGCTGTTTTTT. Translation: CASSPELAGFTGELFF.

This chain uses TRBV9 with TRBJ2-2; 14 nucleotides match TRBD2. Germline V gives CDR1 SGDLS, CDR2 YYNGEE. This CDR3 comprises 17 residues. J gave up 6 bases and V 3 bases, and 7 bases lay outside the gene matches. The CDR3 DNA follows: TGTGCCAGCAGCGAAGGGACTAGCGGGGGTTCCCCCGGGGAGCTGTTTTTT. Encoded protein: CASSEGTSGGSPGELFF.

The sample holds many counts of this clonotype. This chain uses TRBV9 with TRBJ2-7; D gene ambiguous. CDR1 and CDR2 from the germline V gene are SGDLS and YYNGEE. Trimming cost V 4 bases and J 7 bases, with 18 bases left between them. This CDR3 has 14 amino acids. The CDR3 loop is CASSPTDGFQEQYF. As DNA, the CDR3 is TGTGCCAGCAGCCCCACGGACGGGTTCCAAGAGCAGTACTTC.

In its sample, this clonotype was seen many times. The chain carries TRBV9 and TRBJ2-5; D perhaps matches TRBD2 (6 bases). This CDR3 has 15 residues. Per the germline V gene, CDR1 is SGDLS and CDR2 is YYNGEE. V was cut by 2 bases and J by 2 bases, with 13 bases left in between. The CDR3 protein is CASSVLRGGQETQYF. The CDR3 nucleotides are TGTGCCAGCAGCGTTTTGCGGGGAGGTCAAGAGACCCAGTACTTC.

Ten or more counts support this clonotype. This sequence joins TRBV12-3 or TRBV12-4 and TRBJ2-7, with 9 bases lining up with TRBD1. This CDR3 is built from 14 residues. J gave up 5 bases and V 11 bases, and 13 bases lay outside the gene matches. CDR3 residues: CARPGDRVNHEQYF. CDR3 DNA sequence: TGTGCCCGTCCAGGGGACAGGGTAAACCACGAGCAGTACTTC.

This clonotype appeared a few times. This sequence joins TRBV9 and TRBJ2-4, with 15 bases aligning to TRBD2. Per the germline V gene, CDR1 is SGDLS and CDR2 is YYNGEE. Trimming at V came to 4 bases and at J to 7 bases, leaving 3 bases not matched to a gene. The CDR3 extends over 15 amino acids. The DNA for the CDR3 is TGTGCCAGCAGCACCGGGACTAGCGGGGGGAACATTCAGTACTTC. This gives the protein CASSTGTSGGNIQYF.

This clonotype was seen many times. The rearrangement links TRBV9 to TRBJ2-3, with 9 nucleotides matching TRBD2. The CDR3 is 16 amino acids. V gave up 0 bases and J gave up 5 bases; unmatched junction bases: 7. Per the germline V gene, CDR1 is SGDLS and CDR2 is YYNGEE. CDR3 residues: CASSVVGGGAGDTQYF. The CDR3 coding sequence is TGTGCCAGCAGCGTAGTGGGCGGGGGGGCCGGAGATACGCAGTATTTT.

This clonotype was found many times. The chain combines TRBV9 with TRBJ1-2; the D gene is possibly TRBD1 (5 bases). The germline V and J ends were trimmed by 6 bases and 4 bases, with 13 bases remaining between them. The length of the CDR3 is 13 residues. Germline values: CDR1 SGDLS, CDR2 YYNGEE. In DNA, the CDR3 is TGTGCCAGCACCAAAGGGGCAGCCTATGGCTACACCTTC. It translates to CASTKGAAYGYTF. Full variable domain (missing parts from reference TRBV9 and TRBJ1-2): DSGVTQTPKHLITATGQRVTLRCSPRSGDLSVYWYQQSLDQGLQFLIQYYNGEERAKGNILERFSAQQFPDLHSELNLSSLELGDSALYFCASTKGAAYGYTFGSGTRLTVV.

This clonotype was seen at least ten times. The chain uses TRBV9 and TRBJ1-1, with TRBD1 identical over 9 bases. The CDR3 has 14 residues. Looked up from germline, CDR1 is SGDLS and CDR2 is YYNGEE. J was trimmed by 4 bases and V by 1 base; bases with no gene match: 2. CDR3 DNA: TGTGCCAGCAGCGTAAAACAGGGGGCCACTGAAGCTTTCTTT. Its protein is CASSVKQGATEAFF.

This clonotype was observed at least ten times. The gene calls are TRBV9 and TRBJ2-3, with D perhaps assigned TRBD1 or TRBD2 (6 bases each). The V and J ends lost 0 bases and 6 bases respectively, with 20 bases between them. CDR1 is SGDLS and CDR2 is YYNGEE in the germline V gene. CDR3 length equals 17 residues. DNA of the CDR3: TGTGCCAGCAGCGTAGGGAGGGGGACGGGGTTTGAGGATACGCAGTATTTT. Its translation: CASSVGRGTGFEDTQYF.